This T cell receptor (beta chain) was obtained from a study of blood T cell repertoires in COVID-19. Data came from immunoSEQ multiplex PCR; TCRdb stores just in-frame clones and leaves some out. This sample carries over 95,000 clones, around 88% of them seen once, and the ten largest clones take approximately 20%. Per germline, CDR1 SQVTM and CDR2 ANQGSEA. The CDR3 consists of 15 residues. V shed 3 bases and J 5 bases; nucleotides not matched to a gene: 6. The material sequenced was peripheral blood. The chain combines TRBV29-1 with TRBJ2-5, with 13 bases fitting TRBD2. The receptor comes from a human donor with acute or convalescent COVID-19. The donor label of this sample is uncertain. CDR3 residues: CSVDGLAGEVETQYF. The DNA of the CDR3 is TGCAGCGTTGACGGACTAGCGGGAGAGGTGGAGACCCAGTACTTC.